This T cell receptor beta chain was found in a study of OX40 agonist ivuxolimab in advanced cancers. At the level of the study: An agonistic anti-OX40 (CD134) antibody, ivuxolimab, was used to treat the patients. In three patients, partial responses were observed, one with hepatocellular carcinoma and two with cutaneous melanoma.

A word on this clone: What it binds is not known.

Sequencing used immunoSEQ multiplex PCR; TCRdb keeps in-frame clones, though not all of them. Of 50,000 to 75,000 clones listed, 90% were seen once; the top ten hold roughly 1.9%. Whole-study findings and limits: Also showing low normalized T-cell clonal expansion were some of the nonresponders.

Per the germline V gene, CDR1 is MDHEN and CDR2 is SYDVKM. The CDR3 has 13 amino acids. V lost 6 bases and J lost 6; bases outside the gene matches: 6. This specimen was CD4+ or CD8+ T cells sorted from blood, taken in a trial of the OX40 agonist ivuxolimab. The sequence was collected from an adult with an advanced solid tumor such as melanoma, head and neck, liver or kidney cancer. This sequence joins TRBV28 and TRBJ2-7, with 9 nucleotides matching TRBD1. The CDR3 loop is CASRNRGPGEQYF. The CDR3, as DNA: TGTGCCAGCAGAAACAGGGGGCCGGGCGAGCAGTACTTC.